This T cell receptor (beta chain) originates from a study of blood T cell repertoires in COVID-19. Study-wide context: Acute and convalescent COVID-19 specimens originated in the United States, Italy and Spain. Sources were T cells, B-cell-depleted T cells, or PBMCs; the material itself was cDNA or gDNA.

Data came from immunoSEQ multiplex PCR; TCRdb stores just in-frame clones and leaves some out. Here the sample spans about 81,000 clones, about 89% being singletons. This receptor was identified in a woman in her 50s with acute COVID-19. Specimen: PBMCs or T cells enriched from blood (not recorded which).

CDR3 region: CASSLVPGNTEAFF. The CDR3 DNA reads TGTGCCAGCAGCTTGGTCCCGGGGAACACTGAAGCTTTCTTT. The chain couples TRBV5-8 to TRBJ1-1; no clear D gene. The CDR3 runs to 14 residues. Germline V gene lookup returns CDR1 SGHTS and CDR2 YDEGEE. Trimming shortened V by 0 bases and J by 1 base, and 7 bases separated the two germline ends.